This TCR beta chain was recovered during a study of Ad26.COV2.S vaccination and SARS-CoV-2 variants. The treatment denotes: about 20 received Ad26.COV2.S at low or high dose, single or two shots; roughly five received placebo; per-sample allocation not given. At day 63 after the first vaccine or placebo injection, samples were drawn. The CDR3 spans 14 residues. J lost 5 bases, V lost 2 bases, and 7 bases had no gene match. The germline V gene has CDR1 SQVTM and CDR2 ANQGSEA. Turning to this clone: Antigen specificity is unknown.

Findings and limits, study-wide: CD8+ and CD4+ T cells specific for spike reportedly responded with substantial breadth after vaccination.

Data came from immunoSEQ multiplex PCR; TCRdb stores just in-frame clones and leaves some out. The table shows about 470,000 clones, with 90% occurring only once. V and J are TRBV29-1 and TRBJ2-3; 7 bases are shared with TRBD2. This clonotype was obtained from a person aged 18-65 years who received the Ad26.COV2.S COVID-19 vaccine or a placebo. This sample comprised peripheral blood, obtained in a trial of Ad26.COV2.S vaccine versus placebo. The CDR3 sequence is CSVEPGGLGDTQYF. As DNA, the CDR3 is TGCAGCGTTGAACCGGGAGGCTTGGGAGATACGCAGTATTTT.